A selection of T cell receptor beta chains follows, all from one sample in a study of blood T cell repertoires in COVID-19. TCRdb's table, derived via immunoSEQ multiplex PCR, lists solely in-frame clones and lacks some. Seen here are 250,000 to 300,000 clones, roughly 91% observed once, and the top ten hold roughly 8.6%. The source material was PBMCs or T cells enriched from blood (not recorded which). All receptors derive from a middle-aged man who had recovered from COVID-19. CDR3s include the opening cysteine and the closing phenylalanine or tryptophan.

v_gene | CDR3aa
TRBV5-1 | CASSLPLTSESTDTQYF
TRBV3-1/TRBV3-2 | CASSQKTGVIGGTSGNTIYF
TRBV24-1 | CATSDQSRTPKEGNQPQHF
TRBV19 | CASMMTGYIYNEQFF
TRBV27 | CASSHTGGHVWTEAFF
TRBV4-2 | CASSPERKGPGTGAYGELFF
TRBV18 | CASSSSDTAYEQYF
TRBV7-7 | CASSVDRVSEQYF
TRBV19 | CASSMRSSGANVLTF
TRBV5-1 | CASSLGTGPRGSPLHF
TRBV15 | CATSRDFRDRVFYEQYF
TRBV24-1 | CATSDSGQKSYEQYF
TRBV7-8 | CASSLVGRGQISGNTIYF
TRBV19 | CASSTVAGQGHEQYF
TRBV11-2 | CASSLEGSANTEAFF
TRBV2 | CASLFRVADQETQYF
TRBV6-1 | CASSGGGQRTNYGYTF
TRBV5-1 | CASSLTGQGHIGEQYF
TRBV14 | CASSPYGEGSPLHF
TRBV7-9 | CASSLTGGKYTEAFF
TRBV6-4 | CASSVDQGDTQYF
TRBV6-5 | CASQGYNEQFF
TRBV6-5 | CASTGYNEQFF
TRBV9 | CASSDPPNSPNYGYTF
TRBV7-3 | CASSFAGTGEQFF
TRBV29-1 | CSVEAGPQGYEQYF
TRBV5-1 | CASSFTTNNLRGYTF
TRBV3-1/TRBV3-2 | CASSQDASGPHNEQFF
TRBV19 | CASSIQGRVAVGHYGYTF
TRBV29-1 | CSVEGTSLPDTQYF
TRBV10-2 | CASSEKGTPGLATNEKLFF
TRBV2 | CASSLGDTEAFF
TRBV7-2 | CASSRGLAGVVFYEQYF
TRBV28 | CASSLFLADNEQFF
TRBV5-5 | CASSGTGASYGYTF
TRBV4-2 | CASSPDRGLEKLFF
TRBV27 | CASSHGTSGTEQFF
TRBV7-3 | CASSLEARSTDTQYF
TRBV6-5 | CASREGWDRDEKLFF
TRBV24-1 | CATSDYGGRGYTF
TRBV19 | CASSTRQGRHTIYF
TRBV27 | CASTPTGSRGNQPQHF
TRBV18 | CASSPRQVGSATEAFF
TRBV28 | CASSTLKGVGTEAFF
TRBV28 | CASTATGSVSYEQYF
TRBV5-8 | CASSPADRAYEQYF
TRBV9 | CASSPQGAGNSPLHF
TRBV27 | CASSLSVVAGGTYNEQFF
TRBV20-1 | CSARMWFGAFF
TRBV7-3 | CASGAGSYNEQFF
TRBV29-1 | CSVGQGDEQYF
TRBV2 | CASTPDRGGYNEQFF
TRBV4-2 | CASSQDEGHRPYGYTF
TRBV4-3 | CASSQDGIERADTQYF